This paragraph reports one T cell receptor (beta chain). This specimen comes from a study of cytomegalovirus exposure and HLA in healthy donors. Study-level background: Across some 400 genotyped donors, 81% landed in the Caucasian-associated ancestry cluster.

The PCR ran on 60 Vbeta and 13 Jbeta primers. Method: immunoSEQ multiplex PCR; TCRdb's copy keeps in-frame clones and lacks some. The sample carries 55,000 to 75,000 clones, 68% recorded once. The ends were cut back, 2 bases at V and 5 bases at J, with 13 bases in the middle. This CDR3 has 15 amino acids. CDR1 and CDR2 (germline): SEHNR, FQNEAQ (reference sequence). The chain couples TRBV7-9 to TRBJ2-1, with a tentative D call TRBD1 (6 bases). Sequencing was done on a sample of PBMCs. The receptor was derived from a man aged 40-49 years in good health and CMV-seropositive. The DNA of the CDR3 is TGTGCCAGCAGCTTACCACAAGGGGGTAACAATGAGCAGTTCTTC. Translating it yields CASSLPQGGNNEQFF. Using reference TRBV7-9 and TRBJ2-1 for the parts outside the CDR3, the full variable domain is DTGVSQNPRHKITKRGQNVTFRCDPISEHNRLYWYRQTLGQGPEFLTYFQNEAQLEKSRLLSDRFSAERPKGSFSTLEIQRTEQGDSAMYLCASSLPQGGNNEQFFGPGTRLTVL.